Sequencing of this T cell receptor (beta chain) was carried out in a study of blood T cell repertoires in COVID-19. Looking at the study overall: From the United States, Italy and Spain came samples of acute and convalescent COVID-19. Nucleic acid was either cDNA or gDNA, and it came from T cells, B-cell-depleted T cells, or PBMCs.

Profiling relied on immunoSEQ multiplex PCR, and the TCRdb table lists in-frame clones only, not all of them. The top ten hold approximately 2.5% of the sample, which has just over 40,000 clones, just under 85% seen once. This clone has just a few counts. V was clipped by 8 bases and J by 2 bases; unmatched bases: 11. Germline CDR1 reads SGHTA; CDR2 reads FQGNSA. The CDR3 extends over 19 amino acids. The source material was peripheral blood. This TCR was recovered from a woman between 55 and 75 years old with acute or convalescent COVID-19. The chain uses TRBV7-2 and TRBJ2-6; 14 bases are a match to TRBD2. The CDR3 here is CASSWGGTSGSTGANVLTF. The CDR3, as DNA: TGTGCCAGCTCCTGGGGTGGGACTAGCGGGAGTACTGGGGCCAACGTCCTGACTTTC.